The 28 T cell receptor beta chains given below trace back to one sample, sequenced in a study of shared clonotypes between healthy human individuals. Measured with immunoSEQ multiplex PCR; TCRdb has only the in-frame clones, and not every one. The table lists some 1,600,000 clones, around 98% of them singletons. Sequencing was done on a sample of naive CD4+ T cells sorted from blood. The sample's subset: CD45RA+ positively selected. Receptors were obtained from a man aged 30 to 39 in good health.

About this clone: Other DNA sequences in the same sample also yield this CDR3. CDR3 amino acids: CASSDPRQGDQPQHF. The CDR3, as DNA: TGTGCCAGCAGTGACCCTCGACAGGGAGATCAGCCCCAGCATTTT. The chain combines TRBV25-1 with TRBJ1-5; 7 nucleotides align to TRBD1. J lost 5 bases, V lost 3 bases, and 7 bases had no gene match. Germline CDR1 MGHDK, CDR2 SYGVNS. The CDR3 contains 15 residues.

The V and J genes are TRBV27 and TRBJ1-5; 7 bases line up with TRBD1. From germline, CDR1 is MNHEY and CDR2 SMNVEV (reference sequence). V dropped 6 bases and J dropped 6; count of bases not matched to a gene: 8. The CDR3 has 14 residues. Here the CDR3 reads CASRPRQGGQPQHF. CDR3 coding DNA: TGTGCCAGCAGACCCAGACAGGGCGGTCAGCCCCAGCATTTT.

A single count supports this clone. The chain has TRBV15 and TRBJ2-3; a weak D match, TRBD1 (6 bases). The germline CDR1 and CDR2 sequences are LNHNV and YYDKDF (reference sequence). Deletions cut 5 bases from V and 3 bases from J, with 15 bases between. This CDR3 is 15 amino acids long. CDR3 protein: CATSDRSGLTDTQYF. The CDR3 nucleotides read TGTGCCACCAGCGACAGGTCCGGGTTGACAGATACGCAGTATTTT.

The chain uses TRBV28 and TRBJ1-1; D gene unclear. The CDR3 has 14 amino acids. Germline CDR1 reads MDHEN; CDR2 reads SYDVKM. V was shortened by 4 bases and J by 0 bases, with 9 bases between the two germline ends. The CDR3 region has the DNA TGTGCCAGCAGTTACACGGACCTGAACACTGAAGCTTTCTTT. Translating it yields CASSYTDLNTEAFF.

J is TRBJ1-5 and V is TRBV21-1. TRBV21-1 is tagged as a pseudogene. The CDR3 has 14 residues. The chain's CDR3 is CASTRGYSNQPQHF. The CDR3 DNA sequence: TGTGCCAGCACGCGGGGGTATAGCAATCAGCCCCAGCATTTT.

The chain recombines TRBV18 with TRBJ2-7; D gene unclear. V was shortened by 0 bases and J by 1 base, with 10 bases between the two germline ends. The CDR3 is 15 amino acids. Looked up from germline, CDR1 is KGHSH and CDR2 is LQKENI. The CDR3 protein is CASSPPGLDSYEQYF. For the CDR3, the DNA is TGTGCCAGCTCACCACCCGGGTTGGATTCCTACGAGCAGTACTTC.

The rearrangement joins TRBV28 to TRBJ1-1; 10 nucleotides line up with TRBD1. This CDR3 has 14 residues. The junction had 9 bases not matched to a gene; V was cut back by 11 bases and J by 3 bases. CDR1 MDHEN and CDR2 SYDVKM come from the germline V gene. The CDR3 DNA sequence: TGTGCCGTCCTTGCGGGACAGGGGTACACTGAAGCTTTCTTT. It codes for CAVLAGQGYTEAFF.

V usage is TRBV4-2 and J usage is TRBJ1-4; D gene uncertain. CDR3 length equals 14 residues. Looked up from germline, CDR1 is LGHNA and CDR2 is YNFKEQ. Deletions cut 1 base from V and 1 base from J, with 4 bases between. CDR3 bases: TGTGCCAGCAGCCAAGCTGGAACTAATGAAAAACTGTTTTTT. Protein product: CASSQAGTNEKLFF.

The rearrangement links TRBV5-1 to TRBJ2-3; TRBD2 aligns across 14 bases. CDR3 size: 15 residues. CDR1 SGHRS and CDR2 YFSETQ come from the germline V gene. J gave up 4 bases and V 6 bases, and 4 bases lay outside the gene matches. The CDR3 is CASKPGLAGADTQYF. CDR3 coding DNA: TGCGCCAGCAAACCGGGACTAGCGGGAGCAGATACGCAGTATTTT.

This clone showed up just a few times. The V and J genes are TRBV6-5 and TRBJ1-4; possible D gene TRBD1, 5 bases. CDR1 is MNHEY, CDR2 SVGAGI, per germline. CDR3 size: 14 residues. V was shortened by 2 bases and J by 7 bases, with 11 bases between the two germline ends. This CDR3 is CASSYGTLGEKLFF. The CDR3 region has the DNA TGTGCCAGCAGTTACGGGACGTTGGGTGAAAAACTGTTTTTT.

In its sample, this clone was seen once. J is TRBJ2-1 and V is TRBV27; D gene ambiguous. CDR3 size: 11 residues. CDR1 MNHEY and CDR2 SMNVEV come from the germline V gene (reference sequence). V was trimmed by 7 bases and J by 6 bases, leaving 7 bases between them. CDR3: CASTFVNEQFF. The DNA for the CDR3 is TGTGCCAGCACCTTTGTCAATGAGCAGTTCTTC.

V usage is TRBV18 and J usage is TRBJ1-2, with D maybe TRBD1 (5 bases). Trimming removed 2 bases at V and 8 bases at J, with 12 bases between. Germline CDR1 is KGHSH and CDR2 is LQKENI. The CDR3 runs to 13 residues. The CDR3 protein is CASSPFGDQGYTF. The DNA of the CDR3 is TGTGCCAGCTCACCATTTGGGGACCAGGGCTACACCTTC.

As concerns this clone: Other DNA sequences in this sample translate to the same CDR3. The chain has TRBV7-6 and TRBJ2-2, with D unresolved. CDR1 and CDR2 (germline): SGHVS, FNYEAQ. V lost 2 bases and J lost 5, with 6 bases in between. The length of the CDR3 is 13 residues. CDR3 nucleotides: TGTGCCAGCAGCTTAACGGATACCGGGGAGCTGTTTTTT. It encodes CASSLTDTGELFF.

This clone was detected once. V and J are TRBV6-1 and TRBJ1-1, with D possibly matching TRBD1 (5 bases). The CDR3 is made up of 14 amino acids. Germline-derived CDR1 and CDR2 are MNHNS and SASEGT. The V gene lost 8 bases and the J gene lost 12 bases, with 25 bases spanning the gap. CDR3 residues: CASGEQVRASMSFF. CDR3 nucleotide sequence: TGTGCCAGCGGAGAACAGGTGAGGGCATCGATGTCTTTCTTT.

This sequence joins TRBV10-1 and TRBJ2-7; D possibly corresponds to TRBD1 (6 bases). The germline CDR1 and CDR2 sequences are WNHNN and SYGVQD (reference sequence). The CDR3 runs 13 residues. V was clipped by 5 bases and J by 3 bases, with 11 bases between them. The CDR3: CASSPDRIYEQYF. CDR3 nucleotides: TGCGCCAGCAGTCCTGACAGGATCTACGAGCAGTACTTC.

This chain links TRBV5-6 with TRBJ2-7, with no clear D. The CDR3 sequence is 14 residues long. Germline CDR1 is SGHDT and CDR2 is YYEEEE. V was clipped by 1 base and J by 0 bases, with 8 bases between them. CDR3 loop: CASSLTEASYEQYF. The CDR3 nucleotides read TGTGCCAGCAGCTTGACAGAGGCCTCCTACGAGCAGTACTTC.

This chain connects TRBV15 to TRBJ1-1; D gene uncertain. The CDR3 totals 13 residues. Trimming cost V 11 bases and J 1 base, with 14 bases left between them. Looked up from germline, CDR1 is LNHNV and CDR2 is YYDKDF (reference sequence). The CDR3 nucleotides are TGTGCCTTCGGGCCCGACGAGAACACTGAAGCTTTCTTT. Translating gives CAFGPDENTEAFF.

A single count supports this clone. The same CDR3 can be traced to other DNA sequences in this sample. The CDR3 loop is CASSLSGTGELFF. The CDR3 DNA follows: TGCGCCAGCAGCCTCTCGGGCACCGGGGAGCTGTTTTTT. This chain connects TRBV10-1 to TRBJ2-2; D gene unclear. Germline V lookup: CDR1 WNHNN, CDR2 SYGVQD (reference sequence). V dropped 6 bases and J dropped 4 bases, with 9 bases sitting between them. There are 13 residues in the CDR3.

The V and J genes are TRBV19 and TRBJ2-1; D may be TRBD1 (5 bases). Germline V gene lookup returns CDR1 LNHDA and CDR2 SQIVND (reference sequence). V was trimmed by 5 bases and J by 1 base, leaving 12 bases between them. The CDR3 has 15 residues. The CDR3 spells CASSLDSGSYNEQFF. CDR3 nucleotide sequence: TGTGCCAGTAGTCTCGACAGTGGGTCCTACAATGAGCAGTTCTTC.

The chain links TRBV2 to TRBJ1-2; TRBD1 is a possible D gene (5 bases). Germline CDR1 reads SNHLY; CDR2 reads FYNNEI. The ends were cut back, 9 bases at V and 10 bases at J, with 18 bases in the middle. CDR3 size: 12 residues. CDR3 loop: CARSGTQKDYTF. CDR3 in DNA: TGTGCCAGGTCCGGGACCCAGAAGGACTACACCTTC.

V is TRBV2 and J is TRBJ2-2; possibly TRBD1 or TRBD2 for D (6 bases each). Trimming left V 4 bases short and J 7 bases short, with 16 bases between. CDR3 length: 15 amino acids. Germline lookup yields CDR1 SNHLY and CDR2 FYNNEI. The DNA for the CDR3 is TGTGCCAGCAGTGCGATCGGGGGCGCGGTCGGGGAGCTGTTTTTT. As protein: CASSAIGGAVGELFF.

The chain carries TRBV5-4 and TRBJ1-3; D is undetermined. V was cut by 3 bases and J by 0 bases, with 7 bases left in between. Germline CDR1 SGHNT, CDR2 YYREEE (reference sequence). The CDR3 runs 14 residues. The CDR3 DNA reads TGTGCCAGCAGCTCCTTTCGCTCTGGAAACACCATATATTTT. It codes for CASSSFRSGNTIYF.

The CDR3 here is CASSQVNYEQYF. The CDR3 coding sequence is TGTGCCAGCAGCCAAGTCAACTACGAGCAGTACTTC. The chain combines TRBV14 with TRBJ2-7; D not resolved. CDR1 is SGHDN and CDR2 is FVKESK in the germline V gene. V was trimmed by 1 base and J by 3 bases, leaving 4 bases between them. The CDR3 contains 12 residues.

The V call is TRBV13, the J call TRBJ2-3, with 12 bases identical to TRBD1. V dropped 2 bases and J dropped 5; count of bases not matched to a gene: 5. Per the germline V gene, CDR1 is PRHDT and CDR2 is FYEKMQ (reference sequence). The CDR3 runs to 16 residues. CDR3 DNA: TGTGCCAGCAGCTTACCGGGACAGGGGGCACAAGATACGCAGTATTTT. This codes for CASSLPGQGAQDTQYF.

This clone appeared a single time. The rearrangement joins TRBV6-1 to TRBJ1-2, with D possibly being TRBD1 (5 bases). This CDR3 is built from 12 residues. CDR1 MNHNS and CDR2 SASEGT come from the germline V gene. Trimming stripped 2 bases from V and 8 bases from J, with 9 bases between. The CDR3 region has the DNA TGTGCCAGCAGTGAAAGGGGTATCGGCTACACCTTC. It is translated as CASSERGIGYTF.

V is TRBV7-9 and J is TRBJ2-5; no firm D call. Deletions cut 5 bases from V and 5 bases from J, with 9 bases between. The CDR3 length is 12 residues. Germline lookup yields CDR1 SEHNR and CDR2 FQNEAQ (reference sequence). The chain's CDR3 is CASSPVGETQYF. For the CDR3, the DNA is TGTGCCAGCAGCCCAGTGGGGGAGACCCAGTACTTC.

V is TRBV19 and J is TRBJ1-2; no reliable D call. The CDR3 contains 12 residues. In germline, CDR1 is LNHDA, CDR2 SQIVND (reference sequence). Trimming removed 3 bases from V and 1 base from J, with 3 bases in between. The CDR3 reads CASSIVNYGYTF. The CDR3 DNA sequence: TGTGCCAGTAGTATTGTTAACTATGGCTACACCTTC.

The sample holds one count of this clone. J is TRBJ1-5 and V is TRBV29-1, with 8 bases fitting TRBD1. Per germline, CDR1 SQVTM and CDR2 ANQGSEA. With 6 bases clipped from V and 2 bases from J, the junction kept 3 bases outside the gene matches. This CDR3 spans 13 amino acids. The CDR3: CSVRQGRNQPQHF. The CDR3 DNA is TGCAGCGTAAGACAGGGGCGCAATCAGCCCCAGCATTTT.